This T cell receptor beta chain was retrieved from a study of T-cell memory formation after mild COVID-19. V was clipped by 5 bases and J by 5 bases, with 15 bases between them. The CDR3 loop spans 14 amino acids. A single record per CDR3 protein comes from TCRdb applying MiXCR to the 5' RACE reads. This table holds hundreds of thousands of distinct CDR3 sequences, approximately 8% found once. Sequences were obtained from PBMCs or a T cell subset sorted from them (not recorded which). The chain employs TRBV12-3 or TRBV12-4 and TRBJ2-5; no firm D call. This receptor was identified in a man younger than 35 who had mild COVID-19 (a few samples of this study predate the infection). Cell type and time point are not known. Here the CDR3 reads CASSHTLGEETQYF. The CDR3, as DNA: TGTGCCAGCAGTCACACCTTAGGAGAGGAGACCCAGTACTTC.